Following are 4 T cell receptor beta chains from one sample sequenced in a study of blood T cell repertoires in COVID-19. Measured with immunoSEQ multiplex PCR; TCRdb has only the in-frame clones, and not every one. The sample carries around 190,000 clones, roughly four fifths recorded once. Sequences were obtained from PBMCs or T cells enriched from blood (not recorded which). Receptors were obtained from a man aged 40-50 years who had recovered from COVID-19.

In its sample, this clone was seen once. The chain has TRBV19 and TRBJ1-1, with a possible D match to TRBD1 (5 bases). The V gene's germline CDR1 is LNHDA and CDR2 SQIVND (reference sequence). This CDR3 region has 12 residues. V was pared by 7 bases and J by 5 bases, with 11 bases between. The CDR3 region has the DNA TGTGCCAGTAACGAAAAGGGGACTGAAGCTTTCTTT. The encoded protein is CASNEKGTEAFF.

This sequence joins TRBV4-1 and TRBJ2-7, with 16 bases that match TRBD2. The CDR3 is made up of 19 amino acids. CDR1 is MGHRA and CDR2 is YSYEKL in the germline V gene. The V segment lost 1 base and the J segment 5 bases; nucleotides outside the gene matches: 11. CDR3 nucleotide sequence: TGCGCCAGCAGCCAAGCGAGGGGGACTAGCGGGAGGGCCGGGAACGAGCAGTACTTC. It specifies CASSQARGTSGRAGNEQYF.

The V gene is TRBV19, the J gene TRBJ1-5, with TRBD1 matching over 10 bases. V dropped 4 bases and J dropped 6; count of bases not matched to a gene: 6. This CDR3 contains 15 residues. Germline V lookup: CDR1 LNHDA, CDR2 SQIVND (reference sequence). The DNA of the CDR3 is TGTGCCAGTAGTAATGGGGACAGGGGTACTCAGCCCCAGCATTTT. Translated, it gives CASSNGDRGTQPQHF. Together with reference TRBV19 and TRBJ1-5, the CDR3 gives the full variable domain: DGGITQSPKYLFRKEGQNVTLSCEQNLNHDAMYWYRQDPGQGLRLIYYSQIVNDFQKGDIAEGYSVSREKKESFPLTVTSAQKNPTAFYLCASSNGDRGTQPQHFGDGTRLSIL.

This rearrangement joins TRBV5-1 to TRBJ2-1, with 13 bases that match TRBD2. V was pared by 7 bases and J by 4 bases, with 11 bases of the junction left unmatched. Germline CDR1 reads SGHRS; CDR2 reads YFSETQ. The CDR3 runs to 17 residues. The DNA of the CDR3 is TGCGCCAGCGTCCGGCGGACTAGCGGGGGACCTTACAATGAGCAGTTCTTC. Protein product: CASVRRTSGGPYNEQFF.